This TCR beta chain comes out of a study of T cell repertoires in cytomegalovirus infection. TCRdb recomputed calls from the reads with MiXCR, one row per CDR3 protein. The sample has 680,000 or so distinct CDR3 sequences, roughly a third seen once. CDR1 is SGHTA and CDR2 is FQGNSA in the germline V gene. CDR3 length: 17 residues. This clonotype was found many times. One junction end disagrees with the germline gene, perhaps due to a read error. The clonotype was recovered from a human donor in good health (CMV status not recorded). Some clones in this sample may be carry-over from other donors' samples. The chain has TRBV7-2 and TRBJ2-1; TRBD1 matches 7 bases. The sequenced material came from PBMCs. CDR3 in amino acids: CASTLRYPGPAGGEQFF. CDR3 coding DNA: TGTGCCAGCACCTTAAGGTACCCGGGACCGGCAGGGGGTGAGCAGTTCTTC.